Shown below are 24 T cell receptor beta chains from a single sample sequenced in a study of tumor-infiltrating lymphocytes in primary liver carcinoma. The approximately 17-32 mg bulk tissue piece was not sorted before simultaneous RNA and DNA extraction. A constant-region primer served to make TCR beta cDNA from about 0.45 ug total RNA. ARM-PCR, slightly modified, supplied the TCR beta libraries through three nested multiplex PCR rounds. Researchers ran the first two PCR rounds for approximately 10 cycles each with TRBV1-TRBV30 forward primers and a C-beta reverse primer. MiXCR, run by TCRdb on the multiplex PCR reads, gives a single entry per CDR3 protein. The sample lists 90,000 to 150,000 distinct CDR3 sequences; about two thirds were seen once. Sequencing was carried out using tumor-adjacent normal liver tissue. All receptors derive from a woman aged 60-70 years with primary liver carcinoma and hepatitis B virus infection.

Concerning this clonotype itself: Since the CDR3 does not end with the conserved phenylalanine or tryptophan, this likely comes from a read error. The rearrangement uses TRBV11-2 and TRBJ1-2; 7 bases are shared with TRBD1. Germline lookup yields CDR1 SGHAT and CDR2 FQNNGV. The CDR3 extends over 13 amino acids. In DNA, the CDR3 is TGTACCAGCAGCTTGGACAGGTACTATGGCTACACCTTA. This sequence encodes CTSSLDRYYGYTL.

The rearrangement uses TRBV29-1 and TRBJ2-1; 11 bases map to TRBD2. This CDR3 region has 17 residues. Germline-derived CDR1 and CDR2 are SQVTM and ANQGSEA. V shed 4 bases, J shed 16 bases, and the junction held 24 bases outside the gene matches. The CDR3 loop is CSVVWLAGGLHYNELFF. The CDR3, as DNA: TGCAGCGTTGTTTGGCTAGCGGGAGGCCTCCACTACAATGAGCTATTCTTC.

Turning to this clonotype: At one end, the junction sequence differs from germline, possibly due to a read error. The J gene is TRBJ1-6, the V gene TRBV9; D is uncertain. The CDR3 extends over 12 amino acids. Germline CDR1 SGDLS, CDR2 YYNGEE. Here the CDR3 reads CANSVDNSPLHF. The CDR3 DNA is TGTGCCAACAGCGTGGACAATTCACCCCTCCACTTT.

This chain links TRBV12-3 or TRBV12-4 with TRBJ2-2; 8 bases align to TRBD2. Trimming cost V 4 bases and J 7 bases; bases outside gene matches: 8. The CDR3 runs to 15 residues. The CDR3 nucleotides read TGTGCCAGCAGTTCTGGACTAGCTGTCATCGGGGAGCTGTTTTTT. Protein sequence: CASSSGLAVIGELFF.

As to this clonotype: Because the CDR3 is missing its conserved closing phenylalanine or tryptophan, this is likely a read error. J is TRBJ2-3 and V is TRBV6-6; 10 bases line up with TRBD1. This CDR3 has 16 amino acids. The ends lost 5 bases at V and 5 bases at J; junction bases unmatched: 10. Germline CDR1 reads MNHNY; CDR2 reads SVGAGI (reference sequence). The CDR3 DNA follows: TGTGCCAGCAGTCAACGACAGGGGGCTGTAGTAGATACGCAGTATTGT. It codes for CASSQRQGAVVDTQYC.

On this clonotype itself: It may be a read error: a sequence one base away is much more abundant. The CDR3, as DNA: TGTGCCAGCAGGCTAGCGGGAGACAGCACAGATACGCATTATTTT. It is translated as CASRLAGDSTDTHYF. The chain is built from TRBV28 and TRBJ2-3, with 10 bases lining up with TRBD2. The CDR3 sequence is 15 residues long. CDR1 and CDR2 from the germline V gene are MDHEN and SYDVKM.

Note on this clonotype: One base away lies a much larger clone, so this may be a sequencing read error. CDR3 loop: CVSSPLSREGLQYF. CDR3 coding DNA: TGTGTCAGCAGTCCGTTATCGCGGGAGGGCCTACAGTATTTT. The chain links TRBV28 to TRBJ2-3; 9 nucleotides agree with TRBD2. Germline CDR1 reads MDHEN; CDR2 reads SYDVKM. This CDR3 is built from 14 residues.

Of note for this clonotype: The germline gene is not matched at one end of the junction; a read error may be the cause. The CDR3 region is CTSSKPGTVNTGELFF. In nucleotides, the CDR3 is TGTACCAGCAGCAAACCCGGGACGGTGAACACTGGGGAGCTGTTTTTT. This chain uses TRBV6-5 with TRBJ2-2; D is perhaps TRBD1 or TRBD2 (5 bases each). This CDR3 has 16 amino acids. Germline CDR1 reads MNHEY; CDR2 reads SVGAGI.

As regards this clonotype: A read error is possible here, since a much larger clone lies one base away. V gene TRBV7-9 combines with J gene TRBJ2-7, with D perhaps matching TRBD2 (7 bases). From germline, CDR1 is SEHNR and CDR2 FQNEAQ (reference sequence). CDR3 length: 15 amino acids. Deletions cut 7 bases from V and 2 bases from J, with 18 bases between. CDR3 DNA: TGTGCCAGCAACCCAGAGGGGGGGGAAACCTACGAGCAGTACTTC. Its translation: CASNPEGGETYEQYF.

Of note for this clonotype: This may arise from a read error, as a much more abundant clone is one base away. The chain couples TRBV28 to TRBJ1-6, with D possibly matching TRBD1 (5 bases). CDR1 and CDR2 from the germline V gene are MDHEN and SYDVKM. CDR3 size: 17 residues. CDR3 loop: CASSLGSRFGGNSLLHF. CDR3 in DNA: TGTGCCAGCAGTTTGGGGTCGAGGTTTGGGGGAAATTCACTCCTCCACTTT.

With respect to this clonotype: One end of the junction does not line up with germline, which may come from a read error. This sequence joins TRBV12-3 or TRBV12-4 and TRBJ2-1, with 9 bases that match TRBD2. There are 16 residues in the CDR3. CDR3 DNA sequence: TGTACCAGGAGGAGTAGCGGGAGAACTTCCTACATTGAGCAGTTCTTC. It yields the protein CTRRSSGRTSYIEQFF.

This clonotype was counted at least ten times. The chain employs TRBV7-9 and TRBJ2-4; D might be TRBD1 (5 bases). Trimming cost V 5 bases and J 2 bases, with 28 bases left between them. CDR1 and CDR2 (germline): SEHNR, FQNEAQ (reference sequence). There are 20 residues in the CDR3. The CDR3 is CASSVKGEDRQRETKNIQYF. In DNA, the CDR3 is TGTGCCAGCAGCGTCAAAGGAGAGGACCGACAGCGTGAGACCAAAAACATTCAGTACTTC.

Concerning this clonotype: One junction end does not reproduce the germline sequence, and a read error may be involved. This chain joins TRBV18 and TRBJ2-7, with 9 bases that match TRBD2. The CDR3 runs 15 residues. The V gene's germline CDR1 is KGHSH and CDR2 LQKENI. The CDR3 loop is CASSRGIAGELEQYF. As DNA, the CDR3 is TGTGCTAGCTCACGGGGGATAGCGGGAGAGCTCGAGCAGTACTTC.

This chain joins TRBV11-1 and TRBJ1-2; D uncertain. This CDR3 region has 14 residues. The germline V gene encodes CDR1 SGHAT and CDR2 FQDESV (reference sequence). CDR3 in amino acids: CVNSLSVPDYGYTF. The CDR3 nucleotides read TGTGTCAACAGCTTAAGTGTGCCGGACTATGGCTACACCTTC.

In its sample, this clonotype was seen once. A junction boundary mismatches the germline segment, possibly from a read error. The CDR3 loop is CASSLAPTSTDAQYF. The CDR3 coding sequence is TGTGCCAGCAGCTTAGCCCCGACTAGCACAGATGCGCAGTATTTT. V gene TRBV11-2 combines with J gene TRBJ2-3, with 7 bases fitting TRBD2. Germline values: CDR1 SGHAT, CDR2 FQNNGV. This CDR3 region has 15 residues.

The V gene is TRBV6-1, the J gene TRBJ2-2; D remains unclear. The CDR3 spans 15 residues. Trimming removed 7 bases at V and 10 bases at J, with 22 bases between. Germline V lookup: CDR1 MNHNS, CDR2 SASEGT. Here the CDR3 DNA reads TGTGCCAGCAATGTATTCCAAATGGTACCCGCGGAGCTGTTTTTT. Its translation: CASNVFQMVPAELFF.

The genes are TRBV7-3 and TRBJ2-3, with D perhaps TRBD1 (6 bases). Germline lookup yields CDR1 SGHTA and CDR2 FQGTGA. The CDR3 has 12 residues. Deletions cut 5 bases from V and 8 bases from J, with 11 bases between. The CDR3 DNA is TGTGCCAGCAGCGAGGGACAAGGTACGCAGTATTTT. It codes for CASSEGQGTQYF.

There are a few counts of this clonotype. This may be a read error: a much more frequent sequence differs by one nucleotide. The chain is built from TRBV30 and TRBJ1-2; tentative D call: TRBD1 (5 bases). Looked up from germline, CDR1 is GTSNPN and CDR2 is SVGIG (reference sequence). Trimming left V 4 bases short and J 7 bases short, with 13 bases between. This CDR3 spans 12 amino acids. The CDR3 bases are TGTGCCTGGATTGGAAGGGGCGGTGGCTACACCTTC. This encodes CAWIGRGGGYTF.

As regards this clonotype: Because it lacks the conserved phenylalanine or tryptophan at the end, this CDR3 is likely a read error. The CDR3 region has the DNA TGTGCCAGCAGCCCAGGGACAGCTTACACTGAAGCTTTCTCT. It codes for CASSPGTAYTEAFS. V usage is TRBV13 and J usage is TRBJ1-1; 7 nucleotides match TRBD1. Germline CDR1 is PRHDT and CDR2 is FYEKMQ (reference sequence). This CDR3 is built from 14 residues. V was pared by 5 bases and J by 3 bases, with 6 bases of the junction left unmatched.

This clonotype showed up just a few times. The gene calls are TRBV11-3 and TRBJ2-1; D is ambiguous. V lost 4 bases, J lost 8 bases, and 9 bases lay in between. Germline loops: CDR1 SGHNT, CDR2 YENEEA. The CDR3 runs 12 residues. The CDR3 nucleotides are TGTGCCAGCAGCTCCGAGTTCGATGAGCAGTTCTTC. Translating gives CASSSEFDEQFF.

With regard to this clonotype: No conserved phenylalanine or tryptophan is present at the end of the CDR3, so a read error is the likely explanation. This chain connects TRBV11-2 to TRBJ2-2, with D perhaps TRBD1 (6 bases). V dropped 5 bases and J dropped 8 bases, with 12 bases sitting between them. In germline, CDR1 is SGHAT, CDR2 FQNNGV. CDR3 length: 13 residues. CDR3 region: CASSPTGTGELFL. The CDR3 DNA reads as TGTGCCAGCAGCCCGACAGGCACAGGGGAGCTGTTTCTA.

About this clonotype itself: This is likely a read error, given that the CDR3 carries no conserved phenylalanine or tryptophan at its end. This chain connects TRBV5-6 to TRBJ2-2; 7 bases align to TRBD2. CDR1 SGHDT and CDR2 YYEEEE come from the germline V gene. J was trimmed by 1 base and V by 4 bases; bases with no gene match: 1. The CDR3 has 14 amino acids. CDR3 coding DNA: TGTGCCAGCAGCACTAGCGAGAACACCGGGGAGCTGTTTATT. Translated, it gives CASSTSENTGELFI.

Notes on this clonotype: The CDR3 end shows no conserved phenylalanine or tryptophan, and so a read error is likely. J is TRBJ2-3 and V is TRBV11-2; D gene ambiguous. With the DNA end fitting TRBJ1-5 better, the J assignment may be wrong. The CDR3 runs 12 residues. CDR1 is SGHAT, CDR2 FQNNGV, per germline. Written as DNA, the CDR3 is TGTGCCAGCAGCTCCCCGGGAACTGCGCAGCATCTT. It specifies CASSSPGTAQHL.

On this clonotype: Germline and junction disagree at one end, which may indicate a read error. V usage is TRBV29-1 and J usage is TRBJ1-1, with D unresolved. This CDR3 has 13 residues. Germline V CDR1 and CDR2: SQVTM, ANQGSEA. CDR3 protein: CSVIESGNTAAFF. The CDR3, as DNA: TGCAGCGTTATAGAGAGCGGTAACACTGCAGCTTTCTTT.